These 14 T cell receptor beta chains were all obtained from the same sample, sequenced in a study of T-cell reconstitution after alpha-beta-depleted transplantation in children. Preparation of the TCRbeta library was carried out with unique molecular identifiers. In TCRdb, the PCR reads were re-called with MiXCR into one record per CDR3 protein. The sample consists of 190,000 or so distinct CDR3 sequences, roughly 6.3% of them appearing once. Sequencing used PBMCs, obtained before TCRalphabeta/CD19-depleted stem cell transplant. The receptor set was obtained from a girl in the first two years of life with combined immunodeficiency, due to receive a stem cell transplant.

This clonotype was observed many times. This chain uses TRBV27 with TRBJ2-7; tentatively, D is TRBD2 (6 bases). The CDR3 consists of 16 residues. Trimming took 5 bases from V and 4 from J, leaving 21 bases between them. The germline V gene has CDR1 MNHEY and CDR2 SMNVEV (reference sequence). CDR3 sequence (DNA): TGTGCCAGCAGTCTTATTGGGGGGTTAAAGGGGTACGAGCAGTACTTC. This encodes CASSLIGGLKGYEQYF.

This clonotype was recorded at least ten times. For the CDR3, the DNA is TGCGCCAGCAGCTCCCGGGGGGCCTACGAGCAGTACTTC. Protein product: CASSSRGAYEQYF. The chain recombines TRBV5-1 with TRBJ2-7; 7 bases match TRBD2. The length of the CDR3 is 13 residues. Germline V gene lookup returns CDR1 SGHRS and CDR2 YFSETQ. Unmatched junction bases numbered 2, after V lost 3 bases and J lost 2 bases.

The gene calls are TRBV7-9 and TRBJ2-3; D not certain. Germline lookup yields CDR1 SEHNR and CDR2 FQNEAQ (reference sequence). The CDR3 is 15 amino acids. Trimming pared 3 bases from V and 0 bases from J, leaving 10 bases between. The CDR3 is CASSFPPVSTDTQYF. DNA for the CDR3: TGTGCCAGCAGCTTTCCACCCGTGAGCACAGATACGCAGTATTTT.

This clonotype was seen many times. This rearrangement joins TRBV7-7 to TRBJ2-1; perhaps TRBD2 as D (6 bases). In germline, CDR1 is SSHAT, CDR2 FNYEAQ (reference sequence). CDR3 length: 14 residues. The ends were cut back, 2 bases at V and 4 bases at J, with 9 bases in the middle. The CDR3 sequence is CASSLLGTYNEQFF. CDR3 coding DNA: TGTGCCAGCAGCTTACTGGGGACTTACAATGAGCAGTTCTTC.

This clonotype has a count of ten or more. The V gene is TRBV4-3, the J gene TRBJ2-7; TRBD2 matches 8 bases. Germline V gene data show CDR1 as LGHNA and CDR2 as YSLEER. V was clipped by 1 base and J by 6 bases; unmatched bases: 8. The CDR3 covers 15 residues. The CDR3 here is CASSQGLAGSLEQYF. The CDR3 bases are TGCGCCAGCAGCCAAGGGTTAGCGGGGTCTCTCGAGCAGTACTTC.

This clonotype was picked up many times. The rearrangement uses TRBV7-9 and TRBJ2-1; TRBD2 matches at 10 bases. Germline CDR1 is SEHNR and CDR2 is FQNEAQ (reference sequence). The J segment lost 5 bases and the V segment lost 0 bases, leaving 13 bases of the junction unmatched. CDR3 length: 19 residues. As DNA, the CDR3 is TGTGCCAGCAGCTTAGCTTCTAGCGGGAGAACGGATAGACACAATGAGCAGTTCTTC. This gives the protein CASSLASSGRTDRHNEQFF.

This clonotype has a count of ten or more. The V call is TRBV20-1, the J call TRBJ2-7; D gene uncertain. Trimming took off 3 bases at V and 3 bases at J, with 15 bases between the two ends. CDR3 length: 14 amino acids. CDR1 is DFQATT and CDR2 is SNEGSKA in the germline V gene (reference sequence). Here the CDR3 reads CSASPLIKGYEQYF. CDR3 DNA sequence: TGCAGTGCTAGTCCCCTTATCAAGGGCTACGAGCAGTACTTC.

This clonotype came up many times. The V and J genes are TRBV11-1 and TRBJ2-3; 11 bases fit TRBD2. With 1 base clipped from V and 4 bases from J, the junction kept 13 bases outside the gene matches. CDR1 SGHAT and CDR2 FQDESV come from the germline V gene (reference sequence). The CDR3 extends over 19 amino acids. In nucleotides, the CDR3 is TGTGCCAGCAGCTTAGATAGTAGCGGGGGGGCCATTGTACCAGATACGCAGTATTTT. Protein sequence: CASSLDSSGGAIVPDTQYF.

In this sample, this clonotype turned up many times. V is TRBV12-3 or TRBV12-4 and J is TRBJ2-3; unclear D gene. The CDR3 is 14 amino acids. Trimming left V 3 bases short and J 2 bases short, with 9 bases between. The CDR3 protein is CASSFLHSTDTQYF. CDR3 sequence (DNA): TGTGCCAGCAGTTTTCTGCACTCCACAGATACGCAGTATTTT.

This clonotype was seen many times. This chain links TRBV14 with TRBJ1-1; D might be TRBD1 (6 bases). Trimming shortened V by 0 bases and J by 10 bases, and 9 bases separated the two germline ends. The CDR3 contains 12 residues. In germline, CDR1 is SGHDN, CDR2 FVKESK. The CDR3: CASSQEGAGAFF. The CDR3 DNA follows: TGTGCCAGCAGCCAAGAGGGGGCCGGAGCTTTCTTT.

This clonotype was counted at least ten times. The chain employs TRBV12-3 or TRBV12-4 and TRBJ2-7; a weak D match, TRBD2 (6 bases). The CDR3 has 14 amino acids. The V end lost 3 bases, the J end lost 3 bases, and 12 bases lay between the germline ends. CDR3 bases: TGTGCCAGCAGTTTCGGGGGAGGCTACTACGAGCAGTACTTC. The encoded protein is CASSFGGGYYEQYF.

The table lists this clonotype with a few counts. The chain carries TRBV29-1 and TRBJ2-7; TRBD2 matches 8 bases. This CDR3 is built from 15 residues. Trimming took 6 bases from V and 4 from J; bases not matched to a gene: 14. Germline values: CDR1 SQVTM, CDR2 ANQGSEA. The CDR3, as DNA: TGCAGCGTGGTGTCCGTAGGGACTAGTAGATACGAGCAGTACTTC. This encodes CSVVSVGTSRYEQYF.

This clonotype was found a few times. The gene calls are TRBV6-2 or TRBV6-3 and TRBJ2-7; 9 nucleotides agree with TRBD2. The junction had 10 bases not matched to a gene; V was cut back by 4 bases and J by 0 bases. CDR1 and CDR2 (germline): MNHEY, SVGEGT. The CDR3 sequence is 17 residues long. CDR3: CASSFQSTGLASYEQYF. The CDR3 DNA sequence: TGTGCCAGCAGTTTCCAATCGACGGGACTAGCCTCCTACGAGCAGTACTTC.

Ten or more counts support this clonotype. The chain recombines TRBV6-1 with TRBJ2-1; 13 bases line up with TRBD2. Per germline, CDR1 MNHNS and CDR2 SASEGT. The CDR3 length is 18 residues. The V gene end was trimmed by 5 bases and the J gene end by 7 bases; junction bases not matched to a gene: 14. The CDR3 here is CASSLRILGLAGDNEQFF. The CDR3 nucleotides are TGTGCCAGCAGTCTCCGCATACTCGGACTAGCGGGAGATAATGAGCAGTTCTTC.